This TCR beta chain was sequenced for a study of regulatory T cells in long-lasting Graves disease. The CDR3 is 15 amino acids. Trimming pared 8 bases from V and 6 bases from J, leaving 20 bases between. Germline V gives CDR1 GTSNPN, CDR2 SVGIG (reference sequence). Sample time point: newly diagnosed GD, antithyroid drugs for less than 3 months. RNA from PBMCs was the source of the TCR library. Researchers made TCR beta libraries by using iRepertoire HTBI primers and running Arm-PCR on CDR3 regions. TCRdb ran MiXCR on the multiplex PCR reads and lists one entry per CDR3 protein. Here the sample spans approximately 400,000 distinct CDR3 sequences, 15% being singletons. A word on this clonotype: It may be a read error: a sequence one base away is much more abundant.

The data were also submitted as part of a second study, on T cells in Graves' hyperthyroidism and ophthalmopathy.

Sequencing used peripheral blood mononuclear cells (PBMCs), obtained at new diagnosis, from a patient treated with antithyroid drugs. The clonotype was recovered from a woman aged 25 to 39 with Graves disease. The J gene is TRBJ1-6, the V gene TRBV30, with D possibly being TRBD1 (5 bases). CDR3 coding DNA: TGTGCCCGGGGCAGGCAGTCGGCGATTAATTCACCCCTCCACTTT. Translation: CARGRQSAINSPLHF.